The 23 T cell receptor beta chains in this list originate from one sample, sequenced in a study of T cell responses to AZD1222 COVID-19 vaccine. Repertoires were generated with immunoSEQ multiplex PCR, while TCRdb's copy carries only in-frame clones and drops some. The repertoire holds 200,000 or so clones, with 85% to 90% as singletons. Sequencing was performed on peripheral blood, taken on day 0 of MenACWY control vaccination. These receptors all stem from an adult in good health.

This clone was observed once. This chain uses TRBV7-3 with TRBJ2-2, with 12 positions matching TRBD2. The germline CDR1 and CDR2 sequences are SGHTA and FQGTGA. The CDR3 runs 17 residues. J lost 5 bases, V lost 2 bases, and 6 bases had no gene match. The DNA for the CDR3 is TGTGCCAGCAGCTTAGGACTAGCGGGGATGAGGACCGGGGAGCTGTTTTTT. Encoded protein: CASSLGLAGMRTGELFF.

The gene calls are TRBV5-1 and TRBJ1-6, with D possibly matching TRBD1 (6 bases). The CDR3 has 15 amino acids. CDR1 is SGHRS and CDR2 is YFSETQ in the germline V gene. V was trimmed by 2 bases and J by 8 bases, leaving 14 bases between them. The CDR3 bases are TGCGCCAGCAGCTTACAGGGAGGAATCGATTCACCCCTCCACTTT. Amino acid sequence: CASSLQGGIDSPLHF.

The rearrangement links TRBV7-2 to TRBJ2-1; 8 bases fit TRBD2. CDR3 length: 16 residues. Trimming took 5 bases from V and 0 from J; bases not matched to a gene: 6. Germline loops: CDR1 SGHTA, CDR2 FQGNSA. CDR3 sequence reads: CASSPGGDLSYNEQFF. The CDR3 bases are TGTGCCAGCAGCCCCGGGGGGGACCTCTCCTACAATGAGCAGTTCTTC.

The chain couples TRBV5-5 to TRBJ1-4; D gene uncertain. The length of the CDR3 is 14 residues. The V and J ends lost 0 bases and 4 bases respectively, with 7 bases between them. Germline V lookup: CDR1 SGHKS, CDR2 YYEKEE (reference sequence). CDR3 sequence: CASSLDSFNEKLFF. CDR3 nucleotides: TGTGCCAGCAGCTTGGACAGCTTTAATGAAAAACTGTTTTTT.

The chain is built from TRBV7-3 and TRBJ2-2, with 11 nucleotides matching TRBD2. CDR3 size: 16 residues. CDR1 and CDR2 from the germline V gene are SGHTA and FQGTGA. J gave up 7 bases and V 1 base, and 5 bases lay outside the gene matches. The chain's CDR3 is CASSLRGTSGSGELFF. CDR3 in DNA: TGTGCCAGCAGCTTAAGGGGGACTAGCGGTAGCGGGGAGCTGTTTTTT.

The chain uses TRBV5-4 and TRBJ1-6; D unclear. The CDR3 is 14 amino acids. Trimming took 0 bases from V and 7 from J, leaving 8 bases between them. Germline CDR1 SGHNT, CDR2 YYREEE (reference sequence). CDR3 amino acids: CASSLGRVNSPLHF. The CDR3 DNA sequence: TGTGCCAGCAGCTTGGGTAGGGTAAATTCACCCCTCCACTTT.

The chain combines TRBV11-2 with TRBJ1-1, with D perhaps matching TRBD1 (5 bases). The CDR3 totals 14 residues. Deletions cut 2 bases from V and 3 bases from J, with 10 bases between. CDR1 SGHAT and CDR2 FQNNGV come from the germline V gene. As DNA, the CDR3 is TGTGCCAGCAGCTTACTAGACAGTTACACTGAAGCTTTCTTT. This encodes CASSLLDSYTEAFF.

This rearrangement joins TRBV5-1 to TRBJ2-1; 11 nucleotides align to TRBD2. With V trimmed by 0 bases and J by 4 bases, 0 bases remained unmatched. The CDR3 loop spans 15 amino acids. Germline V gives CDR1 SGHRS, CDR2 YFSETQ. This chain's CDR3 is CASSLVAGGYNEQFF. CDR3 sequence (DNA): TGCGCCAGCAGCTTGGTAGCGGGAGGGTACAATGAGCAGTTCTTC.

For the CDR3, the DNA is TGTGCCAGCAGTTACTCGACTGCGGACAGGGGGTACGAGCAGTACTTC. Encoded protein: CASSYSTADRGYEQYF. The chain is built from TRBV6-5 and TRBJ2-7; 10 bases align to TRBD1. The CDR3 extends over 16 amino acids. V lost 0 bases, J lost 4 bases, and 6 bases stayed unmatched. Germline V gene sequence: CDR1 MNHEY, CDR2 SVGAGI.

This chain links TRBV27 with TRBJ2-7, with a weak D call TRBD1 (6 bases). The germline gives CDR1 MNHEY, CDR2 SMNVEV (reference sequence). The germline V and J ends were trimmed by 5 bases and 3 bases, with 14 bases remaining between them. The CDR3 is made up of 14 amino acids. CDR3 protein: CASSLDSLNYEQYF. CDR3 sequence (DNA): TGTGCCAGCAGTCTGGACAGTCTGAACTACGAGCAGTACTTC.

The rearrangement links TRBV5-1 to TRBJ2-3; no definite D call. The CDR3 extends over 12 amino acids. Germline V CDR1 and CDR2: SGHRS, YFSETQ. Trimming took off 3 bases at V and 5 bases at J, with 7 bases between the two ends. The CDR3 sequence: CASSYSRDTQYF. CDR3 nucleotide sequence: TGCGCCAGCAGCTACAGCCGAGATACGCAGTATTTT.

The V gene is TRBV4-1, the J gene TRBJ2-7, with TRBD1 matching 9 bases. Per the germline V gene, CDR1 is MGHRA and CDR2 is YSYEKL. The CDR3 extends over 15 amino acids. The junction had 6 bases not matched to a gene; V was cut back by 2 bases and J by 4 bases. The CDR3 sequence is CASSQTGGGRYEQYF. Here the CDR3 DNA reads TGCGCCAGCAGCCAAACAGGGGGCGGTAGGTACGAGCAGTACTTC.

The rearrangement uses TRBV7-2 and TRBJ2-2; 13 nucleotides agree with TRBD2. The CDR3 consists of 17 residues. With V trimmed by 3 bases and J by 2 bases, 3 bases remained unmatched. CDR1 and CDR2 (germline): SGHTA, FQGNSA. CDR3 in amino acids: CASSFTSGGANTGELFF. DNA of the CDR3: TGTGCCAGCAGCTTTACTAGCGGGGGGGCAAACACCGGGGAGCTGTTTTTT.

The CDR3 is CASSLPGGTEAFF. CDR3 in DNA: TGCGCCAGCAGCCTTCCGGGGGGCACTGAAGCTTTCTTT. The chain uses TRBV5-1 and TRBJ1-1, with D perhaps TRBD1 (5 bases). The CDR3 is made up of 13 amino acids. The V end was cut by 4 bases, the J end by 4 bases, with 11 bases between. Germline CDR1 is SGHRS and CDR2 is YFSETQ.

The chain recombines TRBV19 with TRBJ1-1; D is possibly TRBD1 (6 bases). Per germline, CDR1 LNHDA and CDR2 SQIVND (reference sequence). CDR3 size: 12 residues. The V end was cut by 6 bases, the J end by 7 bases, with 12 bases between. The CDR3, as DNA: TGTGCCAGTAGGAGGACAGAAGATGAAGCTTTCTTT. Translated, it gives CASRRTEDEAFF.

In nucleotides, the CDR3 is TGTGCCAGCAGCGTAGCACAGGCGAACACCGGGGAGCTGTTTTTT. The encoded protein is CASSVAQANTGELFF. This chain uses TRBV9 with TRBJ2-2, with D perhaps TRBD1 (5 bases). CDR3 length: 15 residues. Germline lookup yields CDR1 SGDLS and CDR2 YYNGEE. V was shortened by 0 bases and J by 0 bases, with 6 bases between the two germline ends.

J is TRBJ2-1 and V is TRBV27; TRBD1 agrees at 8 bases. This CDR3 is built from 15 residues. The trim removed 5 bases at V and 2 bases at J, leaving 5 bases unmatched. Per the germline V gene, CDR1 is MNHEY and CDR2 is SMNVEV (reference sequence). The DNA for the CDR3 is TGTGCCAGCAGTCCGGACAGGGCCCCCTACAATGAGCAGTTCTTC. This codes for CASSPDRAPYNEQFF.

This clone appeared once. This chain joins TRBV3-1 (or the pseudogene TRBV3-2) and TRBJ2-2; 11 bases agree with TRBD2. This CDR3 contains 19 residues. J lost 1 base, V lost 2 bases, and 9 bases had no gene match. CDR1 is LGHDT and CDR2 is YNNKEL in the germline V gene (reference sequence). CDR3 residues: CASSQHRLGLAENTGELFF. Written as DNA, the CDR3 is TGTGCCAGCAGCCAACACCGATTGGGACTAGCGGAGAACACCGGGGAGCTGTTTTTT.

This chain joins TRBV19 and TRBJ2-7; D is ambiguous. V was shortened by 3 bases and J by 2 bases, with 8 bases between the two germline ends. The CDR3 runs to 13 residues. The germline CDR1 and CDR2 sequences are LNHDA and SQIVND (reference sequence). The CDR3 nucleotides read TGTGCCAGTAGTATTCGGCCAGCCTACGAGCAGTACTTC. Residues: CASSIRPAYEQYF.

The genes are TRBV27 and TRBJ2-1, with D tentatively TRBD1 or TRBD2 (6 bases each). Germline V gives CDR1 MNHEY, CDR2 SMNVEV (reference sequence). The V end was cut by 4 bases, the J end by 7 bases, with 29 bases between. This CDR3 spans 19 amino acids. The CDR3, as DNA: TGTGCCAGCAGTTCCCCGGGGGCGGTCGGGACGGGGCCGGGGAATGAGCAGTTCTTC. Protein product: CASSSPGAVGTGPGNEQFF.

Regarding this clone: A junction boundary mismatches the germline segment, possibly from a read error. Other DNA sequences within the sample encode an identical CDR3. The rearrangement links TRBV18 to TRBJ1-4; D unclear. From germline, CDR1 is KGHSH and CDR2 LQKENI. The CDR3 sequence is 15 residues long. In DNA form, the CDR3 reads TGTGCCAGCTCACCACGGCGATCAACTAATGAAAAACTATTTTTT. It codes for CASSPRRSTNEKLFF.

The chain carries TRBV6-1 and TRBJ1-4; 11 bases are shared with TRBD1. Germline values: CDR1 MNHNS, CDR2 SASEGT. CDR3 length equals 15 residues. V shed 3 bases and J 10 bases; nucleotides not matched to a gene: 7. CDR3 protein: CASSETGTGGGKLFF. CDR3 nucleotides: TGTGCCAGCAGTGAGACCGGGACAGGGGGAGGAAAACTGTTTTTT.

The J gene is TRBJ2-1, the V gene TRBV7-9; D might be TRBD2 (5 bases). V lost 1 base to trimming and J lost 10 bases, with 8 bases between them. Per germline, CDR1 SEHNR and CDR2 FQNEAQ (reference sequence). This CDR3 comprises 12 residues. CDR3 sequence (DNA): TGTGCCAGCAGCTTAGGAGGGTACGAGCAGTTCTTC. Residues: CASSLGGYEQFF.